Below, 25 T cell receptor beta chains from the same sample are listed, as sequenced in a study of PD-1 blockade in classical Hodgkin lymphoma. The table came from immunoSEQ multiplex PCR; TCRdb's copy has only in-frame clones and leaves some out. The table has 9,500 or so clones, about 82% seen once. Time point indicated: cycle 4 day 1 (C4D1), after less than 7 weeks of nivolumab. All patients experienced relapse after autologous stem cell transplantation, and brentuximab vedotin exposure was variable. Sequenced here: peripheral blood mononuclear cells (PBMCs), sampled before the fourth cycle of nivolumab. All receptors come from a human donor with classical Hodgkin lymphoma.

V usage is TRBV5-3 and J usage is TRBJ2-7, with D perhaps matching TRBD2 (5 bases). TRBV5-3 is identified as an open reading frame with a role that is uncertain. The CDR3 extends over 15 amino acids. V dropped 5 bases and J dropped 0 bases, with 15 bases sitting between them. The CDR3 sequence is CARSLSANFSYEQYF. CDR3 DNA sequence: TGTGCCAGAAGTCTTAGCGCAAACTTCTCCTACGAGCAGTACTTC.

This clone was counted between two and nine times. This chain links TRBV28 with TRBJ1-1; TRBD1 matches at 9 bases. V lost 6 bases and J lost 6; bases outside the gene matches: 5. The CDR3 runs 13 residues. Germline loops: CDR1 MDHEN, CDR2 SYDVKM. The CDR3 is CASRGTGKSEAFF. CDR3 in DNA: TGTGCCAGCAGGGGGACAGGGAAGTCTGAAGCTTTCTTT.

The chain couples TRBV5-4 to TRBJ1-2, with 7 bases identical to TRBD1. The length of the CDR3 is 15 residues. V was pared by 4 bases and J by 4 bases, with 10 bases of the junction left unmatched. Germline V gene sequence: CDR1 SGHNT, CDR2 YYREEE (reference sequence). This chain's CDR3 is CASSENRGPFYGYTF. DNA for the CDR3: TGTGCCAGCAGCGAAAACAGGGGACCTTTCTATGGCTACACCTTC.

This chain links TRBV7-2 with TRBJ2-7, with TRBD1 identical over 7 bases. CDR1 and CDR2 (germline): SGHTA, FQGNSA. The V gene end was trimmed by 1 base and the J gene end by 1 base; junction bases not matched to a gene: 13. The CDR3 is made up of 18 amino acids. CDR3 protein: CASSLEGGRGWVSYEQYF. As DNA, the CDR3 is TGTGCCAGCAGCTTAGAGGGCGGCAGGGGGTGGGTTTCCTACGAGCAGTACTTC.

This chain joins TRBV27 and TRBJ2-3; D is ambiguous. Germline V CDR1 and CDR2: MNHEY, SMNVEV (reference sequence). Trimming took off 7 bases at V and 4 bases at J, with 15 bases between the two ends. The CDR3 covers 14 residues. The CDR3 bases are TGTGCCAGCACCCTCAGATACGCGGCAGATACGCAGTATTTT. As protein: CASTLRYAADTQYF.

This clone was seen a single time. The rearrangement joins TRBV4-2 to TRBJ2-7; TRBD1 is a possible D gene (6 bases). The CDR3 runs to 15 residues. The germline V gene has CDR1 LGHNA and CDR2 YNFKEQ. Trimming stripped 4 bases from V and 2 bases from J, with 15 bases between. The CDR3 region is CASSRRGQGTYEQYF. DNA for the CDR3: TGTGCCAGCAGCCGAAGAGGGCAGGGGACCTACGAGCAGTACTTC.

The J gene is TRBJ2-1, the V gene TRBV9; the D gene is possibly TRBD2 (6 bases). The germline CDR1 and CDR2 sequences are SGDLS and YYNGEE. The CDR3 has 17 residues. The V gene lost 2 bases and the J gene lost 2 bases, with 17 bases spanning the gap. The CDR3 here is CASSVSAGQATYNEQFF. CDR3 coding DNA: TGTGCCAGCAGCGTCTCCGCGGGGCAGGCCACCTACAATGAGCAGTTCTTC.

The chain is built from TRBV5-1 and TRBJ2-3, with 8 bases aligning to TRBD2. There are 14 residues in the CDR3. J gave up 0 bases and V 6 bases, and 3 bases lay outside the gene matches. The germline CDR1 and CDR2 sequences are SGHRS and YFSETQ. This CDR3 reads CASTREGSTDTQYF. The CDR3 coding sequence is TGCGCCAGCACACGGGAGGGTAGCACAGATACGCAGTATTTT.

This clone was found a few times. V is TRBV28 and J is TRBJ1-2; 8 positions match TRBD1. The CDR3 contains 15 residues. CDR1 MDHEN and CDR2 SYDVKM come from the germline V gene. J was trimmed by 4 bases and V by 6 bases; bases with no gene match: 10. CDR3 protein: CASSLGTGGPYGYTF. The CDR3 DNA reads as TGTGCCAGCAGCCTGGGGACAGGAGGGCCCTATGGCTACACCTTC.

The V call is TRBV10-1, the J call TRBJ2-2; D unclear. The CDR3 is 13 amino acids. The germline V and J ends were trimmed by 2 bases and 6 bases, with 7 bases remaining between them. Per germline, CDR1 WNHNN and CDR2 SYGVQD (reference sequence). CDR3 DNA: TGCGCCAGCAGTGAGCTACAGTCCGGGGAGCTGTTTTTT. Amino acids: CASSELQSGELFF.

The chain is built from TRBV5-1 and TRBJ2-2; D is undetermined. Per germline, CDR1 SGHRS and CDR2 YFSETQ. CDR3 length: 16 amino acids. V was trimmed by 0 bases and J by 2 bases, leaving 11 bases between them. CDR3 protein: CASSLAGTDNTGELFF. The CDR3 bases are TGCGCCAGCAGCTTGGCCGGTACAGACAACACCGGGGAGCTGTTTTTT.

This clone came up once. The chain's CDR3 is CASSLWATGGTEAFF. DNA of the CDR3: TGTGCCAGCAGTTTATGGGCGACAGGGGGAACTGAAGCTTTCTTT. The rearrangement uses TRBV27 and TRBJ1-1; 9 bases align to TRBD1. CDR3 length: 15 residues. Germline CDR1 is MNHEY and CDR2 is SMNVEV (reference sequence). The V gene end was trimmed by 1 base and the J gene end by 5 bases; junction bases not matched to a gene: 5.

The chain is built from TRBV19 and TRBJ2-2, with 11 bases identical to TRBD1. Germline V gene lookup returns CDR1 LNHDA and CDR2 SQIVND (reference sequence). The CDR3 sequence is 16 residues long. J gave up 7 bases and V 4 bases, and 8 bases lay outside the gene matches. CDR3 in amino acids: CASSNWTGGADGELFF. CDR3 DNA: TGTGCCAGTAGTAACTGGACAGGGGGCGCGGACGGGGAGCTGTTTTTT.

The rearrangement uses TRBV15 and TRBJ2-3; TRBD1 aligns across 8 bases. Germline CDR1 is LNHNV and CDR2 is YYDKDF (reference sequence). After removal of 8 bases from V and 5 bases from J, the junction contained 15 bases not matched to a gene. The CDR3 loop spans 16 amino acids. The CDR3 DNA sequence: TGTGCCACCCGGGGCAGGGGGCAGCCCGGTCGAGATACGCAGTATTTT. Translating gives CATRGRGQPGRDTQYF. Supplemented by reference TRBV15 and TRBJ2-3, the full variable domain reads DAMVIQNPRYQVTQFGKPVTLSCSQTLNHNVMYWYQQKSSQAPKLLFHYYDKDFNNEADTPDNFQSRRPNTSFCFLDIRSPGLGDTAMYLCATRGRGQPGRDTQYFGPGTRLTVL.

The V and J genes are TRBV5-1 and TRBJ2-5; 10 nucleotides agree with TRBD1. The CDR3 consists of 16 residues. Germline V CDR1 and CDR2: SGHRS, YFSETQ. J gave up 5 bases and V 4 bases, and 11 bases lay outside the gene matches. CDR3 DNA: TGCGCCAGCAGCACCAGACAGGGGGCGAGGGAGGAGACCCAGTACTTC. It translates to CASSTRQGAREETQYF.

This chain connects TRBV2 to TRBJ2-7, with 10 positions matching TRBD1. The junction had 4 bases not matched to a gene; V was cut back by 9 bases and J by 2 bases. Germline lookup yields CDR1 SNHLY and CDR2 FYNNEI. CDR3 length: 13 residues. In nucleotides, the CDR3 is TGTGCCAGTCGACAGGGGGCCACCTACGAGCAGTACTTC. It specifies CASRQGATYEQYF.

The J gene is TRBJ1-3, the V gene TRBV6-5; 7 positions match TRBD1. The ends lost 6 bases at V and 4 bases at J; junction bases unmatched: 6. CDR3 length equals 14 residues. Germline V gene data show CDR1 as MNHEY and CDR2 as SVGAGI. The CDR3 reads CASRLTGDGNTIYF. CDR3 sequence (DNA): TGTGCCAGCAGATTAACAGGGGACGGAAACACCATATATTTT.

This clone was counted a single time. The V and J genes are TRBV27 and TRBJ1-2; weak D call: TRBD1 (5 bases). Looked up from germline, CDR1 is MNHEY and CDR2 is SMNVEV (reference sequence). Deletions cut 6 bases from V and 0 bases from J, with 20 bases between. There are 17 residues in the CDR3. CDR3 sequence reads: CASSPRGGGGANYGYTF. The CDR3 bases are TGTGCCAGCAGCCCTCGCGGCGGGGGGGGAGCTAACTATGGCTACACCTTC.

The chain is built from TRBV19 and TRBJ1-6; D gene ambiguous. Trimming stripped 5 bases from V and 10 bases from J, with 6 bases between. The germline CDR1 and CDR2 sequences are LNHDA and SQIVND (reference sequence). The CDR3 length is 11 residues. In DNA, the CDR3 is TGTGCCAGTAGTGGGGAATCACCCCTCCACTTT. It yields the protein CASSGESPLHF. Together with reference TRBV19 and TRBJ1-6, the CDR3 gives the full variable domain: DGGITQSPKYLFRKEGQNVTLSCEQNLNHDAMYWYRQDPGQGLRLIYYSQIVNDFQKGDIAEGYSVSREKKESFPLTVTSAQKNPTAFYLCASSGESPLHFGNGTRLTVT.

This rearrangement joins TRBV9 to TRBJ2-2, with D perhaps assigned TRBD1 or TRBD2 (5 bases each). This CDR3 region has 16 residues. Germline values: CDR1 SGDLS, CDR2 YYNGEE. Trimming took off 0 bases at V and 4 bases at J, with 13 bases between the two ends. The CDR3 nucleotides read TGTGCCAGCAGCGTAGGGGGGTCACAAAGCACCGGGGAGCTGTTTTTT. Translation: CASSVGGSQSTGELFF. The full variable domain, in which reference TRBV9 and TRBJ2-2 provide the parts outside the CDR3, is DSGVTQTPKHLITATGQRVTLRCSPRSGDLSVYWYQQSLDQGLQFLIQYYNGEERAKGNILERFSAQQFPDLHSELNLSSLELGDSALYFCASSVGGSQSTGELFFGEGSRLTVL.

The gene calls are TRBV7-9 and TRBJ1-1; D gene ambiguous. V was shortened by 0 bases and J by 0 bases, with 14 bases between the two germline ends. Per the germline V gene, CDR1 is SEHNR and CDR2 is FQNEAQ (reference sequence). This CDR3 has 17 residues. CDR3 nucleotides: TGTGCCAGCAGCTTAGCGCTGGACGCCCGCTTGAACACTGAAGCTTTCTTT. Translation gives CASSLALDARLNTEAFF.

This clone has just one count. The CDR3 bases are TGTGCCAGCAGCGACTCGACAGGATCTAATGAAAAACTGTTTTTT. Encoded protein: CASSDSTGSNEKLFF. V gene TRBV9 combines with J gene TRBJ1-4; possibly TRBD1 for D (6 bases). V was cut by 3 bases and J by 3 bases, with 12 bases left in between. Looked up from germline, CDR1 is SGDLS and CDR2 is YYNGEE. The CDR3 length is 15 residues.

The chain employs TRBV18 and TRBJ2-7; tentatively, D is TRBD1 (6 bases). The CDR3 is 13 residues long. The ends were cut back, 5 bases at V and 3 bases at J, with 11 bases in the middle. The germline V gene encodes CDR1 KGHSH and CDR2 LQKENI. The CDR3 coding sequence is TGTGCCAGCTCAGGGGGCTCTGTCTACGAGCAGTACTTC. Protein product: CASSGGSVYEQYF.

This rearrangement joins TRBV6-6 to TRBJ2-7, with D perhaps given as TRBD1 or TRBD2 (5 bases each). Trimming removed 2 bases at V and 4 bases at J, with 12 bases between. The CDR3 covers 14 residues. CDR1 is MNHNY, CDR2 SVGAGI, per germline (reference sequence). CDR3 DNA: TGTGCCAGCAGTTACCAGGGAGAGGGGTACGAGCAGTACTTC. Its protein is CASSYQGEGYEQYF.

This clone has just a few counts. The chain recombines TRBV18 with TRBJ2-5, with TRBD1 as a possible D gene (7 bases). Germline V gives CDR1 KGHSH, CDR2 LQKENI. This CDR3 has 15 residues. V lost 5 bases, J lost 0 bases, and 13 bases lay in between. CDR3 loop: CASSSSRGDQETQYF. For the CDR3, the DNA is TGTGCCAGCTCATCGAGCAGGGGGGACCAAGAGACCCAGTACTTC.